This T cell receptor (beta chain) was profiled in a study of cytomegalovirus exposure and HLA in healthy donors. Points from the study as a whole: The study labeled around 160 TCR beta chains cytomegalovirus-associated.

Concerning this clone itself: Its antigen is not known.

Using immunoSEQ multiplex PCR, the repertoire was profiled, and TCRdb retains in-frame clones only, with some absent. The sample comprises some 120,000 clones, about nine tenths of which are singletons, and around 1.5% rests with the top ten. The sample was PBMCs. The sequence was collected from a man aged 25-45 years in good health and CMV-seronegative.

The CDR3 DNA is TGTGCCAGCAGTGACTCGTCGGGGGAGGGACATGAGCAGTTCTTC. Translated, it gives CASSDSSGEGHEQFF. V is TRBV6-4 and J is TRBJ2-1, with TRBD2 matching 7 bases. Trimming took 0 bases from V and 8 from J; bases not matched to a gene: 7. The CDR3 contains 15 residues. Germline assignment: CDR1 MRHNA and CDR2 SNTAGT.